The 2 T cell receptor beta chains reported below all come from one sample, sequenced in a study of breast tumors, draining lymph nodes, adjacent tissues. TCRdb reanalysed the multiplex PCR reads using MiXCR and keeps one entry per CDR3 protein. The data contain 45,000 or so distinct CDR3 sequences, 23% of them singletons. The material sequenced was breast tumor tissue. Source of these receptors: a female donor with breast cancer. Some clones in this sample may be carry-over from other donors' samples.

Ten or more counts support this clonotype. The chain couples TRBV11-2 to TRBJ2-5; a weak D match, TRBD1 (6 bases). Trimming took off 3 bases at V and 7 bases at J, with 9 bases between the two ends. The CDR3 spans 12 residues. Germline-derived CDR1 and CDR2 are SGHAT and FQNNGV. The DNA for the CDR3 is TGTGCCAGCAGCTTGACAGGCTTGACCCAGTACTTC. This translates into CASSLTGLTQYF. The full variable domain, in which reference TRBV11-2 and TRBJ2-5 provide the parts outside the CDR3, is EAGVAQSPRYKIIEKRQSVAFWCNPISGHATLYWYQQILGQGPKLLIQFQNNGVVDDSQLPKDRFSAERLKGVDSTLKIQPAKLEDSAVYLCASSLTGLTQYFGPGTRLLVL.

At least ten counts were recorded for this clonotype. The chain combines TRBV2 with TRBJ1-6; no clear D. Per germline, CDR1 SNHLY and CDR2 FYNNEI. Trimming shortened V by 7 bases and J by 0 bases, and 10 bases separated the two germline ends. The length of the CDR3 is 15 residues. CDR3 bases: TGTGCCAGCATCAAGACATCCTCCTATAATTCACCCCTCCACTTT. As protein: CASIKTSSYNSPLHF.